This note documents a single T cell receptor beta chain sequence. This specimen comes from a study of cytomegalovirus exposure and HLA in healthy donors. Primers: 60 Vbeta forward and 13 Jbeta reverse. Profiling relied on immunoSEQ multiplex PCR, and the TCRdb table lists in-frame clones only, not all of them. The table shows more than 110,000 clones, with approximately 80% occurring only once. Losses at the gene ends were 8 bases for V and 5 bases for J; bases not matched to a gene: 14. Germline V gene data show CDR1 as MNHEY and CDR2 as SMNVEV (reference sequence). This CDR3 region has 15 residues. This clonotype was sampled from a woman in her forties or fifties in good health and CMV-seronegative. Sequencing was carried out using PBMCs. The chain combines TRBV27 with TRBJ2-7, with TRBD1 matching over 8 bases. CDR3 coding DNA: TGTGCCAGCGCAGTCAGGACAGGGTGGTTCCACGAGCAGTACTTC. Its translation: CASAVRTGWFHEQYF.